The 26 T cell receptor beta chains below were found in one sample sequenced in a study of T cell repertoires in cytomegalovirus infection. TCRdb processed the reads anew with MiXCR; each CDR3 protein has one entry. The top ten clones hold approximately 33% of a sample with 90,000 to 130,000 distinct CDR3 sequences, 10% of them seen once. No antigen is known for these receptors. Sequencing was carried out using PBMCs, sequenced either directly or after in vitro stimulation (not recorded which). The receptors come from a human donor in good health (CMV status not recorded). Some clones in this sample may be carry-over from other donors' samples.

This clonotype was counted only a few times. The CDR3 loop reads CASSRGGLTDTQYF. In DNA, the CDR3 is TGTGCCAGCAGTAGGGGGGGCCTCACAGATACGCAGTATTTT. The chain joins TRBV25-1 to TRBJ2-3; D perhaps matches TRBD2 (7 bases). V gave up 5 bases and J gave up 2 bases, with 11 bases separating them. The CDR3 covers 14 residues. From germline, CDR1 is MGHDK and CDR2 SYGVNS. Filled out from reference TRBV25-1 and TRBJ2-3, the complete variable domain reads EADIYQTPRYLVIGTGKKITLECSQTMGHDKMYWYQQDPGMELHLIHYSYGVNSTEKGDLSSESTVSRIRTEHFPLTLESARPSHTSQYLCASSRGGLTDTQYFGPGTRLTVL.

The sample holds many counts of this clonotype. The CDR3 reads CASSLTSGIGGEQYF. The CDR3 DNA follows: TGTGCCAGCAGCTTAACTAGCGGGATCGGAGGAGAGCAGTACTTC. The rearrangement links TRBV7-8 to TRBJ2-7, with 10 positions matching TRBD2. Looked up from germline, CDR1 is SGHVS and CDR2 is FQNEAQ. The CDR3 is 15 residues long. With 2 bases clipped from V and 7 bases from J, the junction kept 8 bases outside the gene matches.

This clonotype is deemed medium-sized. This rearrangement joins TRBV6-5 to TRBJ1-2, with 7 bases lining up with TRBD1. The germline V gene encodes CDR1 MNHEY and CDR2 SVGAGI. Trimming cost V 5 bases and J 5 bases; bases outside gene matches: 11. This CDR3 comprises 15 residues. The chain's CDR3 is CASSPQGGFGYGYTF. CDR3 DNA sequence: TGTGCCAGCAGTCCCCAGGGGGGGTTTGGGTATGGCTACACCTTC.

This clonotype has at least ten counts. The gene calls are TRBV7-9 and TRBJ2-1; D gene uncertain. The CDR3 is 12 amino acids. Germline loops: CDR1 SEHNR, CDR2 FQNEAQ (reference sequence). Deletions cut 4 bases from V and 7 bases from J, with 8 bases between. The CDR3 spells CASSSISNEQFF. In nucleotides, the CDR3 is TGTGCCAGCAGCTCGATAAGTAATGAGCAGTTCTTC.

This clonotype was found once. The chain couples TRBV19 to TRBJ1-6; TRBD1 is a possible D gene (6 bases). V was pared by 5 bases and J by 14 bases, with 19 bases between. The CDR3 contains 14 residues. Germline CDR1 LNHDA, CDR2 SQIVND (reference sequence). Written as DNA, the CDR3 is TGTGCCAGTAGTTTCTACGAGGCGGGGGCCACCCTCCACTTT. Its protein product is CASSFYEAGATLHF.

The CDR3 reads CAISPRTGMKTQYF. CDR3 coding DNA: TGTGCCATCTCCCCCCGGACAGGGATGAAGACCCAGTACTTC. The rearrangement links TRBV10-3 to TRBJ2-5; 8 nucleotides agree with TRBD1. Germline CDR1 and CDR2: ENHRY and SYGVKD. The CDR3 loop spans 14 amino acids. V shed 8 bases and J 6 bases; nucleotides not matched to a gene: 11.

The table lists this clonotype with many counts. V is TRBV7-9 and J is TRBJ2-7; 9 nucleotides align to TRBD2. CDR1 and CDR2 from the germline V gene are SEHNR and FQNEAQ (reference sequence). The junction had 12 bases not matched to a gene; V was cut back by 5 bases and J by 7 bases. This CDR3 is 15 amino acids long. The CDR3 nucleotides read TGTGCCAGCAGCGCGGGGGGGGACAAGCCGAAAGAGCAGTACTTC. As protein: CASSAGGDKPKEQYF.

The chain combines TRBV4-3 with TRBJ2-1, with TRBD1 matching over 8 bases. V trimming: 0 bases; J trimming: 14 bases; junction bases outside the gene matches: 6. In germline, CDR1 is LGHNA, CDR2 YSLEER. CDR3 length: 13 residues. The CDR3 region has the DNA TGCGCCAGCAGCCAAGATTGGGACAGGTGGAAGTTCTTC. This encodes CASSQDWDRWKFF.

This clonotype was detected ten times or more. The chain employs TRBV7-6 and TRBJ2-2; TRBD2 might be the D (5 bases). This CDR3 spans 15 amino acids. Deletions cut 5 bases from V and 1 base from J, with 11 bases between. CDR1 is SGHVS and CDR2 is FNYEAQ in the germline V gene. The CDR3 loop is CASSQSRGNTGELFF. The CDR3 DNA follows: TGTGCCAGCAGCCAAAGTCGGGGGAACACCGGGGAGCTGTTTTTT.

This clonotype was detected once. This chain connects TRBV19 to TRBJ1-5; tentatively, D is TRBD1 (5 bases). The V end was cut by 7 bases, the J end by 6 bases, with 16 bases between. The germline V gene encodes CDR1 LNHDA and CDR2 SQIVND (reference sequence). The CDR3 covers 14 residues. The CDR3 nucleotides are TGTGCCAGTACCTGGATAGGGGCAGCTCAGCCCCAGCATTTT. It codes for CASTWIGAAQPQHF.

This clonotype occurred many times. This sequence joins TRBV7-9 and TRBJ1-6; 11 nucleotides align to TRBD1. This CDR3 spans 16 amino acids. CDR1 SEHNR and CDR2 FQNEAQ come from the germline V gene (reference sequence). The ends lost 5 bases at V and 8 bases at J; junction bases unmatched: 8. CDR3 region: CASSTGQGAQDSPLHF. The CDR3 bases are TGTGCCAGCAGCACCGGACAGGGGGCTCAAGATTCACCCCTCCACTTT.

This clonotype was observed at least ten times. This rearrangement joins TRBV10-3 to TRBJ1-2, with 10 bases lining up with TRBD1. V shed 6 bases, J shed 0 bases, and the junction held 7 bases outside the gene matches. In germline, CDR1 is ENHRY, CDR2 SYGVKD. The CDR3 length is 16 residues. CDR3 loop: CAISPGQGEANYGYTF. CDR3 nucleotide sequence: TGTGCCATCAGCCCAGGACAGGGGGAGGCTAACTATGGCTACACCTTC.

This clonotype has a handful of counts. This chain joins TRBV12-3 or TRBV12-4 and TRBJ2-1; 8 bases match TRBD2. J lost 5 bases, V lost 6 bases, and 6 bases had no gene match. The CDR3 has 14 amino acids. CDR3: CASSHGGVHNEQFF. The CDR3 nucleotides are TGTGCCAGCAGCCACGGGGGGGTCCACAATGAGCAGTTCTTC.

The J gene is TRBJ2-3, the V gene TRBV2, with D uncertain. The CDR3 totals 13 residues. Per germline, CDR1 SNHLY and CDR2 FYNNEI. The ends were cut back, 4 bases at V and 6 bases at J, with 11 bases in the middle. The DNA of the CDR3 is TGTGCCAGCAGTGGGGAATCAACTGATACGCAGTATTTT. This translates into CASSGESTDTQYF.

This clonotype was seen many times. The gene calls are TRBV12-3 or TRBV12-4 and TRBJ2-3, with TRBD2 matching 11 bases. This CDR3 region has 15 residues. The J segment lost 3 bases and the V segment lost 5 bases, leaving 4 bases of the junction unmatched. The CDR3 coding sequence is TGTGCCAGCAGTAAACTAGCGGGAGAGACAGATACGCAGTATTTT. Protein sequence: CASSKLAGETDTQYF.

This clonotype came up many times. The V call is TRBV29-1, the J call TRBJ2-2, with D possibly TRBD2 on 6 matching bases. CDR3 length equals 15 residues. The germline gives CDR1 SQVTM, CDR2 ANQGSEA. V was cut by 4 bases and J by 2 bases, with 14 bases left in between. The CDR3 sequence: CSVVAGTHNTGELFF. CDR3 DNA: TGCAGCGTTGTGGCGGGAACACATAACACCGGGGAGCTGTTTTTT.

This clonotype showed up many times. CDR3: CASSYKGGGANVLTF. The CDR3 nucleotides are TGTGCCAGCAGTTATAAGGGGGGGGGGGCCAACGTCCTGACTTTC. The chain links TRBV6-6 to TRBJ2-6, with D maybe TRBD2 (7 bases). Germline loops: CDR1 MNHNY, CDR2 SVGAGI (reference sequence). V dropped 3 bases and J dropped 4 bases, with 10 bases sitting between them. The CDR3 covers 15 residues.

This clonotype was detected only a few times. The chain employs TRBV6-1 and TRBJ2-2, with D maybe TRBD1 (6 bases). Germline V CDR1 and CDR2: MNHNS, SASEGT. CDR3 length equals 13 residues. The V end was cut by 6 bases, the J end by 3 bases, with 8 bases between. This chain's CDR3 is CASRDRYTGELFF. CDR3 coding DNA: TGTGCCAGCAGGGACAGATACACCGGGGAGCTGTTTTTT.

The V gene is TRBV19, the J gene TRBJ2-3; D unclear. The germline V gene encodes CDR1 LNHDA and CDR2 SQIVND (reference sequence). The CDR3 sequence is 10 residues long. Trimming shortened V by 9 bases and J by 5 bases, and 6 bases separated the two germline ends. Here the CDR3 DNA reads TGTGCCAGGGGAATAGATACGCAGTATTTT. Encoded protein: CARGIDTQYF.

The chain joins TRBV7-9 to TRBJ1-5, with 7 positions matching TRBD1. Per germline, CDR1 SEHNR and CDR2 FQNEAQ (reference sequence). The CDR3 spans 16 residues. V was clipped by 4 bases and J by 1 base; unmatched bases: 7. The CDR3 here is CASSYDTGVSNQPQHF. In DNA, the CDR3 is TGTGCCAGCAGCTACGACACAGGGGTAAGCAATCAGCCCCAGCATTTT.

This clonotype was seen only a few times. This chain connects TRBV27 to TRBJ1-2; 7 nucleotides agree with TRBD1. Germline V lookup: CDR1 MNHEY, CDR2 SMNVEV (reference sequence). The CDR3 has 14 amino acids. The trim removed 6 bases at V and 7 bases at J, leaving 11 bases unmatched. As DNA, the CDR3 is TGTGCCAGCAGGCCCACCAGGGGGGCCTCTGGCTACACCTTC. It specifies CASRPTRGASGYTF.

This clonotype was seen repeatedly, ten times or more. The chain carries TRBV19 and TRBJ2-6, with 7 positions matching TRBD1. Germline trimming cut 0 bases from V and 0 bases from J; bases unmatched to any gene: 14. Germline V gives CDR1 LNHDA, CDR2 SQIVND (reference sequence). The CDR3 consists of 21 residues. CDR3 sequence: CASSIDRGLGTAVSGANVLTF. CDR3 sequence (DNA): TGTGCCAGTAGTATAGATCGAGGTTTGGGGACAGCCGTCTCTGGGGCCAACGTCCTGACTTTC.

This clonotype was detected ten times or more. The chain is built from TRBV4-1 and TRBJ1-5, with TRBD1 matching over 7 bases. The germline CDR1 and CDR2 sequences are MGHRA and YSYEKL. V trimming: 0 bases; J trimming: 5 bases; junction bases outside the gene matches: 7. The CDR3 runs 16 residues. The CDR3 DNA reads TGCGCCAGCAGCCAAGAGCTAGGGGGCTTTGATCAGCCCCAGCATTTT. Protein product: CASSQELGGFDQPQHF.

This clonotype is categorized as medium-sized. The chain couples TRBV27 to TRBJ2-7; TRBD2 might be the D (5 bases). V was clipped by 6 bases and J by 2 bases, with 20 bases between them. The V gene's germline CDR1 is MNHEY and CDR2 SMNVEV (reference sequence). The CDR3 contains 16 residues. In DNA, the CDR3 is TGTGCCAGCAGCCGCGTGGCAGGAGCCGGGACCTACGAGCAGTACGTC. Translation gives CASSRVAGAGTYEQYV.

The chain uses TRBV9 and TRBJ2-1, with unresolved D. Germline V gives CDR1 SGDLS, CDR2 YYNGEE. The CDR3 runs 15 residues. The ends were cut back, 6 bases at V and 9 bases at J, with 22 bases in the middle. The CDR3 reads CASNPSGQNLGEQFF. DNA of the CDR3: TGTGCCAGCAATCCTTCCGGGCAAAACCTGGGTGAGCAGTTCTTC.

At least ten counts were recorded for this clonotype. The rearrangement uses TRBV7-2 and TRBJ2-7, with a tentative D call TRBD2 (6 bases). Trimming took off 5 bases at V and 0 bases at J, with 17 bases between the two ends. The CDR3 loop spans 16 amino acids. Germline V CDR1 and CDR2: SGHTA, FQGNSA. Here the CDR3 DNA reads TGTGCCAGCAGCCCTGGGGTAGCGGATAGCTCCTACGAGCAGTACGTC. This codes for CASSPGVADSSYEQYV.